Below, one T cell receptor (beta chain) is given with its context. Its specificity is unknown. This specimen comes from a study of cytomegalovirus exposure and HLA in healthy donors. Whole-study findings and limits: Certain indistinguishable V segments, among them TRBV6-2 and TRBV6-3, were excluded. A later analysis found most CMV-associated TCR beta chains apparently HLA-restricted.

With 60 Vbeta and 13 Jbeta primers, the PCR was carried out. Method: immunoSEQ multiplex PCR; TCRdb's copy keeps in-frame clones and lacks some. The table has just over 150,000 clones, 84% seen once. Trimming cost V 0 bases and J 4 bases; bases outside gene matches: 5. CDR1 is SGHAT and CDR2 is FQNNGV in the germline V gene. The CDR3 contains 17 residues. Sequencing was done on a sample of PBMCs. This TCR was sampled from a man in his forties or fifties in good health and CMV-seropositive. The rearrangement links TRBV11-2 to TRBJ2-7, with 14 bases identical to TRBD2. CDR3 protein: CASSLERGLAGVYEQYV. The CDR3 nucleotides are TGTGCCAGCAGCTTAGAAAGGGGACTAGCGGGAGTGTACGAGCAGTACGTC.